These 4 T cell receptor beta chains came from one sample sequenced in a study of technical replicates of blood from a handful of donors. Generated by immunoSEQ multiplex PCR, the TCRdb table keeps only in-frame clones and is missing some. The sample carries more than 65,000 clones, 90% to 95% recorded once. The source material was T cells isolated from PBMCs. These receptors all come from a human donor in good health.

This chain uses TRBV19 with TRBJ2-7, with D perhaps TRBD1 (5 bases). The CDR3 spans 13 residues. V gave up 6 bases and J gave up 1 base, with 10 bases separating them. Germline lookup yields CDR1 LNHDA and CDR2 SQIVND (reference sequence). CDR3 in amino acids: CASSLTDSYEQYF. Here the CDR3 DNA reads TGTGCCAGTAGCTTGACAGATTCCTACGAGCAGTACTTC.

CDR3 in amino acids: CSVETTGAGNTEAFF. The CDR3 DNA follows: TGCAGCGTTGAGACGACAGGGGCAGGGAACACTGAAGCTTTCTTT. V is TRBV29-1 and J is TRBJ1-1; 8 bases match TRBD1. Trimming removed 3 bases from V and 1 base from J; junction bases left unmatched: 7. This CDR3 has 15 residues. Germline CDR1 reads SQVTM; CDR2 reads ANQGSEA.

V and J are TRBV7-8 and TRBJ1-5; perhaps TRBD1 as D (6 bases). The CDR3 has 17 residues. Per the germline V gene, CDR1 is SGHVS and CDR2 is FQNEAQ. Trimming cost V 5 bases and J 4 bases, with 21 bases left between them. CDR3 sequence: CASSLRGVGQKNQPQHF. CDR3 DNA: TGTGCCAGCAGCCTACGCGGTGTAGGACAGAAAAATCAGCCCCAGCATTTT.

The chain uses TRBV6-5 and TRBJ2-1; D is uncertain. Trimming removed 6 bases from V and 9 bases from J, with 9 bases in between. Germline V gives CDR1 MNHEY, CDR2 SVGAGI. The CDR3 extends over 11 amino acids. In nucleotides, the CDR3 is TGTGCCAGCAGCAACTTTGGTGAGCAGTTCTTC. Amino acid sequence: CASSNFGEQFF.